The rows below give T cell receptor beta chains drawn from one sample of a study of CD8 T cells in Susac syndrome. TCRdb recomputed calls from the immunoSEQ multiplex PCR reads with MiXCR, one row per CDR3 protein. There are 130,000 to 150,000 distinct CDR3 sequences in the sample; 95% occur only once, and approximately 0.08% lies in the top ten. Sequences were obtained from CD4+ T cells from PBMCs. These receptors came from a human donor with Susac syndrome. Each CDR3 is given with its conserved first and last residue. The D gene is left open where the match is weak.

V: TRBV7-3; D: .; J: TRBJ2-5; CDR3: CASSPNREETQYF
V: TRBV14; D: .; J: TRBJ2-2; CDR3: CASSQDLRTTRNPTGELFF
V: TRBV5-1; D: TRBD2; J: TRBJ2-1; CDR3: CASRRAGGQGNEQFF
V: TRBV14; D: .; J: TRBJ2-1; CDR3: CASSRTTGSMGNEQFF
V: TRBV5-1; D: TRBD1; J: TRBJ2-5; CDR3: CASSEGQGRGTQYF
V: TRBV3-1; D: TRBD2; J: TRBJ2-5; CDR3: CASSQEVLSGGQETQYF
V: TRBV5-1; D: .; J: TRBJ2-6; CDR3: CASSPQGRAGANVLTF
V: TRBV4-1; D: .; J: TRBJ2-1; CDR3: CASSHISSYNEQFF
V: TRBV29-1; D: .; J: TRBJ1-1; CDR3: CSVERGGANTEAFF
V: TRBV29-1; D: .; J: TRBJ2-1; CDR3: CSVVNTRHEQFF
V: TRBV10-3; D: .; J: TRBJ1-1; CDR3: CAISARGENTEAFF
V: TRBV7-3; D: TRBD1; J: TRBJ2-1; CDR3: CASTRQGYNEQFF
V: TRBV28; D: .; J: TRBJ2-3; CDR3: CATREGQHTQYF
V: TRBV7-2; D: .; J: TRBJ1-2; CDR3: CASSLGGASNYGYTF
V: TRBV2; D: .; J: TRBJ1-1; CDR3: CASRTLGQEAFF
V: TRBV10-3; D: TRBD1; J: TRBJ1-2; CDR3: CAISERTGGRNGYTF
V: TRBV20-1; D: TRBD2; J: TRBJ2-7; CDR3: CSAIASGRVYEQYF
V: TRBV25-1; D: .; J: TRBJ2-4; CDR3: CASSEVGAKNIQYF
V: TRBV4-2; D: .; J: TRBJ2-5; CDR3: CASSQGVTATSHRETQYF
V: TRBV21-1; D: .; J: TRBJ1-6; CDR3: CASSKRSGGSPLHF
V: TRBV20-1; D: TRBD2; J: TRBJ2-1; CDR3: CSARVGTNSYNEQFF
V: TRBV12-3/TRBV12-4; D: .; J: TRBJ1-5; CDR3: CASSATGSNQPQHF
V: TRBV11-2; D: .; J: TRBJ2-4; CDR3: CASSHGTPKVAKNIQYF